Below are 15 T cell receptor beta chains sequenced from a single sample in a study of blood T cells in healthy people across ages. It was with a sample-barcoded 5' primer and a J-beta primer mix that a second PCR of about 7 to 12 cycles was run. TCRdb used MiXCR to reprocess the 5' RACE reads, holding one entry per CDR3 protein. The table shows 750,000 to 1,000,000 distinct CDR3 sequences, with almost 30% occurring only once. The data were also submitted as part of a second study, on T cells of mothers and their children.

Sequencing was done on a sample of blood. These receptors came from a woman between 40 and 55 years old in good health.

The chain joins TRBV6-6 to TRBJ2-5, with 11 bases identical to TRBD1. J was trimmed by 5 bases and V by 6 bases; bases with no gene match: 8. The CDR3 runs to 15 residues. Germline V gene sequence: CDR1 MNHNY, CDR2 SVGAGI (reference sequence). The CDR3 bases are TGTGCCAGCAGCATTGGACAGGGGGCCGCGGAGACCCAGTACTTC. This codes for CASSIGQGAAETQYF.

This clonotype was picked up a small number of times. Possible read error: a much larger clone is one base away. In nucleotides, the CDR3 is TGCAGCGGTAGACTAGCGTGGAATGAGCAGTTCTTC. Translation: CSGRLAWNEQFF. The rearrangement links TRBV29-1 to TRBJ2-1; 8 nucleotides line up with TRBD2. CDR3 length equals 12 residues. Germline V CDR1 and CDR2: SQVTM, ANQGSEA. The V segment lost 7 bases and the J segment 7 bases; nucleotides outside the gene matches: 6.

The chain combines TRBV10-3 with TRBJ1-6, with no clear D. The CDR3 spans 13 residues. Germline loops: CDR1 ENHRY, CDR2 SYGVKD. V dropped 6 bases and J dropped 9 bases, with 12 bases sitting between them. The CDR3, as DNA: TGTGCCATCAGGGACTTTGAGAGTTCACCCCTCCACTTT. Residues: CAIRDFESSPLHF.

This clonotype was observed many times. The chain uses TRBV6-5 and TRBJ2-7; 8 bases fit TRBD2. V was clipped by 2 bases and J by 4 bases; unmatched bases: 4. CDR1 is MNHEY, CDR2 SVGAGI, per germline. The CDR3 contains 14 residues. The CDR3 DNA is TGTGCCAGCAGTTACGATGAGCGGGGGTACGAGCAGTACTTC. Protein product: CASSYDERGYEQYF.

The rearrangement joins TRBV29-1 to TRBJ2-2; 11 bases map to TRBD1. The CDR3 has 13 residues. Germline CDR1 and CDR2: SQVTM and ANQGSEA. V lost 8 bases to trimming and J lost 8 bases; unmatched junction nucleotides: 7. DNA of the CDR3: TGCAGCAAAGCCGGGACAGGGGGGGGGGAGCTGTTTTTT. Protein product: CSKAGTGGGELFF.

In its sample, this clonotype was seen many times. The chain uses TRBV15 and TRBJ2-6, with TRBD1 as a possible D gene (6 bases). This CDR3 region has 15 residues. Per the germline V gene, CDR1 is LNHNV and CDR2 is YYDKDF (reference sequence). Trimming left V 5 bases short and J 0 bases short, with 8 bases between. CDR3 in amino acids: CATSDRTSGANVLTF. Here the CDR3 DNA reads TGTGCCACCAGCGACAGGACCTCTGGGGCCAACGTCCTGACTTTC.

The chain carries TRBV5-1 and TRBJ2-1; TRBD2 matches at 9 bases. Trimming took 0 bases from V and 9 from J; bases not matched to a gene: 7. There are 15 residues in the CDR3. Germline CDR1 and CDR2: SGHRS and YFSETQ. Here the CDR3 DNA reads TGCGCCAGCAGCTTGGGGACTAGCGATTCCGGTGAGCAGTTCTTC. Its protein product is CASSLGTSDSGEQFF.

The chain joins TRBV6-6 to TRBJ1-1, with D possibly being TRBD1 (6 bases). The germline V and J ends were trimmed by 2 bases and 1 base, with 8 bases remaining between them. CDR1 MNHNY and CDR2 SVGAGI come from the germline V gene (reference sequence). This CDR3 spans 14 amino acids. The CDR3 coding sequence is TGTGCCAGCAGTTACAGGACAGAGAACACTGAAGCTTTCTTT. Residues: CASSYRTENTEAFF.

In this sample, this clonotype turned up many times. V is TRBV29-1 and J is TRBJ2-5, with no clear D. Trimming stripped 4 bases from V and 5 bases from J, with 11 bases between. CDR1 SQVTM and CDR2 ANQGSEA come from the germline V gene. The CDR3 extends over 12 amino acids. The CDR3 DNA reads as TGCAGCGTTGTGGCTATACGGGAGACCCAGTACTTC. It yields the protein CSVVAIRETQYF.

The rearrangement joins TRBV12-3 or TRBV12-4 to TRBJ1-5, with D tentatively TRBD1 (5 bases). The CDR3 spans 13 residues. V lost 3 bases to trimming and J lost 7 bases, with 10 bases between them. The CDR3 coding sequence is TGTGCCAGCAGTTTTACAGGAGGACAGCCCCAGCATTTT. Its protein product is CASSFTGGQPQHF.

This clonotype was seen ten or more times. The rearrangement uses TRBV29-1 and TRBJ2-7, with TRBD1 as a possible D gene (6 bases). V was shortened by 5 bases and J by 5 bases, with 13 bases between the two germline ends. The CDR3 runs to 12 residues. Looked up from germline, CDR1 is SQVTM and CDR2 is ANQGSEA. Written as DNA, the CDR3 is TGCAGCGTTCGCAGGGGAATGAACGAGCAGTACTTC. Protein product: CSVRRGMNEQYF.

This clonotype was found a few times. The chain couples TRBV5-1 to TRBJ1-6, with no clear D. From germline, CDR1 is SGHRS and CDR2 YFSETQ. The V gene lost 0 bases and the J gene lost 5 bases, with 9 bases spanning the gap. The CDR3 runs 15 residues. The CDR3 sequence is CASSLASADNSPLHF. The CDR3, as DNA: TGCGCCAGCAGCTTGGCGTCCGCGGATAATTCACCCCTCCACTTT.

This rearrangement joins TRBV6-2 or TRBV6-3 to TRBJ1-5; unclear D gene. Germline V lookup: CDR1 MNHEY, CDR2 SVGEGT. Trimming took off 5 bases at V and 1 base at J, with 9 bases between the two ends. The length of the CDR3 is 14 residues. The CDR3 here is CASSNAASNQPQHF. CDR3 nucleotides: TGTGCCAGCAGTAACGCCGCGAGCAATCAGCCCCAGCATTTT.

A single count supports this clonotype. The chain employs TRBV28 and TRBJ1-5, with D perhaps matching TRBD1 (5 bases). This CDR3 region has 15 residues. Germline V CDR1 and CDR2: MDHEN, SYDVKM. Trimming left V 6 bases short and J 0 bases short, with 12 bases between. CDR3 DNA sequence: TGTGCCAGCAGCCGCGACAGCTATAGCAATCAGCCCCAGCATTTT. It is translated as CASSRDSYSNQPQHF.

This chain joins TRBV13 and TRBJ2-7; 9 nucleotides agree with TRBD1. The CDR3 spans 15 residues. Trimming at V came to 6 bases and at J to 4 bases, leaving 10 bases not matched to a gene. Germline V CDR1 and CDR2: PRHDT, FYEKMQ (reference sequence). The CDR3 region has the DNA TGTGCCAGCAGGATTCTGGGGACAGGGAGATACGAGCAGTACTTC. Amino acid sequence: CASRILGTGRYEQYF. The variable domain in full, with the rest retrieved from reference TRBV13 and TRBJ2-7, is AAGVIQSPRHLIKEKRETATLKCYPIPRHDTVYWYQQGPGQDPQFLISFYEKMQSDKGSIPDRFSAQQFSDYHSELNMSSLELGDSALYFCASRILGTGRYEQYFGPGTRLTVT.